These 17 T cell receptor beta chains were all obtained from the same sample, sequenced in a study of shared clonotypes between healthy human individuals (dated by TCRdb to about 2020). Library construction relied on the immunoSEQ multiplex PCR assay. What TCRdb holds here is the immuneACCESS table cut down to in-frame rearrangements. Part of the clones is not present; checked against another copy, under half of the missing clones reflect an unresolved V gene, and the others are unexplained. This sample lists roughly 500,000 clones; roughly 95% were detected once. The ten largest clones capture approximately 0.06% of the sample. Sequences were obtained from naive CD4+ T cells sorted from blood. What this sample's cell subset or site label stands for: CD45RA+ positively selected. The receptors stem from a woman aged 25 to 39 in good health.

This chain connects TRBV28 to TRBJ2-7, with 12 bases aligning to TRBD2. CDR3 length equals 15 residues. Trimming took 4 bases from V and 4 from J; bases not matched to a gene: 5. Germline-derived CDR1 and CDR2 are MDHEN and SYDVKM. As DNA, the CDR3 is TGTGCCAGCAGTTCGTCAGGACTAGCGGGGTACGAGCAGTACTTC. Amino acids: CASSSSGLAGYEQYF.

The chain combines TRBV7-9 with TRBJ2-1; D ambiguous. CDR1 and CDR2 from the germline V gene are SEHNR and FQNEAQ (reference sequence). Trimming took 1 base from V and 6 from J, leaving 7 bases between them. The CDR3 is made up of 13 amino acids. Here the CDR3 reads CASSLEWGNEQFF. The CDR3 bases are TGTGCCAGCAGCTTAGAGTGGGGCAATGAGCAGTTCTTC.

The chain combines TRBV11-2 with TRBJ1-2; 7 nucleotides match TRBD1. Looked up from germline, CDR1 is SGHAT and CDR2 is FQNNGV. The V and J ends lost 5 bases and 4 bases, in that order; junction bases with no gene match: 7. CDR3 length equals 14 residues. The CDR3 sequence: CASSQQGTSYGYTF. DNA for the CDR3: TGTGCCAGCAGCCAACAGGGGACCTCCTATGGCTACACCTTC.

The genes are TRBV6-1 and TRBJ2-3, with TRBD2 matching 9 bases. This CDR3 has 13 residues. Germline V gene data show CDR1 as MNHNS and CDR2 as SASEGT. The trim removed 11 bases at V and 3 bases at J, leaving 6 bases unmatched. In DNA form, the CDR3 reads TGTGCCGGGAGAAGCGGGAGGACAGATACGCAGTATTTT. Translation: CAGRSGRTDTQYF.

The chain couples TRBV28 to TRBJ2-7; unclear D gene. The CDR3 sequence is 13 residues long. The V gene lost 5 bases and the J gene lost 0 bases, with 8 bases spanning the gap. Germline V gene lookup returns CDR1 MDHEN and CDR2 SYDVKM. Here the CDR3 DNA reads TGTGCCAGCAGTGGTTGGGTCTCCTACGAGCAGTACTTC. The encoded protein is CASSGWVSYEQYF.

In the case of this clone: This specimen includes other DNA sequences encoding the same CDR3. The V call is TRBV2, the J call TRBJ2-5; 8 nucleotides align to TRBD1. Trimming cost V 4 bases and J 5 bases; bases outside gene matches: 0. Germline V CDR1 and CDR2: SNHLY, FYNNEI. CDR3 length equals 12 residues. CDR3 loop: CASSGQGETQYF. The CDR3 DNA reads TGTGCCAGCAGTGGACAGGGGGAGACCCAGTACTTC.

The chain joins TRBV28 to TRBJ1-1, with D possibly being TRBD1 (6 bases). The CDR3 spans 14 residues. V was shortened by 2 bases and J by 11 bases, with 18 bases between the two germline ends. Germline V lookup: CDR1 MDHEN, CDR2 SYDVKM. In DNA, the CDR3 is TGTGCCAGCAGTTTAAAAATGACAGGTTTAGGGGCTTTCTTT. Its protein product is CASSLKMTGLGAFF.

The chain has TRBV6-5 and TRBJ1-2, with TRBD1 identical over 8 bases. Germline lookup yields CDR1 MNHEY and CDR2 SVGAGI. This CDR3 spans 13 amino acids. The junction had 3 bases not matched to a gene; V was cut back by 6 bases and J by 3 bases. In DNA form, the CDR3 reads TGTGCCAGCAGGACAGGGGCGGACTATGGCTACACCTTC. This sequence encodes CASRTGADYGYTF.

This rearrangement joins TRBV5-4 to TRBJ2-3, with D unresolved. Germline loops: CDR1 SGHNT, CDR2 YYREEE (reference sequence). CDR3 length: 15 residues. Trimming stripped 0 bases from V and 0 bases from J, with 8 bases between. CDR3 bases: TGTGCCAGCAGCTTGGCCGGCGGTAGCACAGATACGCAGTATTTT. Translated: CASSLAGGSTDTQYF.

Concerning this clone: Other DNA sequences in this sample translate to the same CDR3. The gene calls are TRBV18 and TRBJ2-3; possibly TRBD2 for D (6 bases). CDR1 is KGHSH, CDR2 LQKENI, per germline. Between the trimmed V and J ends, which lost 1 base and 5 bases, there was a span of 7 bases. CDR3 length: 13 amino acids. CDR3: CASSPRGVDTQYF. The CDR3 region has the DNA TGTGCCAGCTCACCACGGGGGGTAGATACGCAGTATTTT.

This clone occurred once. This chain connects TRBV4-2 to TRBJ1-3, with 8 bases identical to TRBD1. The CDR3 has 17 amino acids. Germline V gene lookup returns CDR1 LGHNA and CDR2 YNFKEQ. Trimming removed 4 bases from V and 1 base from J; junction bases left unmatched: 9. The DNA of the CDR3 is TGTGCCAGCAGCCCTAATTACAGGGGGTTTTCTGGAAACACCATATATTTT. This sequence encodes CASSPNYRGFSGNTIYF.

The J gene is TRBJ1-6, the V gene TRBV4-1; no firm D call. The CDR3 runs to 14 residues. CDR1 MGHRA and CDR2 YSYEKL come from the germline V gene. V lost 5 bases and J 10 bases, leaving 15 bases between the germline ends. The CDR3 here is CASSSYQGSSPLHF. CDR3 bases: TGCGCCAGCAGCTCCTACCAAGGGAGCTCACCCCTCCACTTT.

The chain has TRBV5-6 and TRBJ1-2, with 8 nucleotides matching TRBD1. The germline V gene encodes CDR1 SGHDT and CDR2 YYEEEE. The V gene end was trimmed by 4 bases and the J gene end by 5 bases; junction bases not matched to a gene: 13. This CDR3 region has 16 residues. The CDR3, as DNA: TGTGCCAGCAGCCATTCTGGGACAGGAGGGTGGTATGGCTACACCTTC. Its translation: CASSHSGTGGWYGYTF.

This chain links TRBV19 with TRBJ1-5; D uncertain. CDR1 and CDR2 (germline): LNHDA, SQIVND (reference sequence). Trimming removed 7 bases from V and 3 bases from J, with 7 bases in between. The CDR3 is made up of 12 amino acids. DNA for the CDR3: TGTGCCAGTAATGGATACAATCAGCCCCAGCATTTT. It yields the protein CASNGYNQPQHF.

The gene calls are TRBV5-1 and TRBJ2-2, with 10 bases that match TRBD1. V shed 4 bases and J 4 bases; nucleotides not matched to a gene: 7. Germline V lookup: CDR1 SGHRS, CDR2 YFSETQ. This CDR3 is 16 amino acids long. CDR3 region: CASSRTGGGSTGELFF. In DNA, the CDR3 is TGCGCCAGCAGCCGGACAGGGGGAGGTTCCACCGGGGAGCTGTTTTTT. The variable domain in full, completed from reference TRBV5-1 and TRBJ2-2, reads KAGVTQTPRYLIKTRGQQVTLSCSPISGHRSVSWYQQTPGQGLQFLFEYFSETQRNKGNFPGRFSGRQFSNSRSEMNVSTLELGDSALYLCASSRTGGGSTGELFFGEGSRLTVL.

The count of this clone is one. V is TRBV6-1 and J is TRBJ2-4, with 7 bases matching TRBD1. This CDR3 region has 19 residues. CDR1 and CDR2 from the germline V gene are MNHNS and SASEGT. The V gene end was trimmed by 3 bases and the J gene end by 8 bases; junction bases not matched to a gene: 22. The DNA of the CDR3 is TGTGCCAGCAGTGAGACCATAATCCCCGGGACAGTGAAGGGATACATTCAGTACTTC. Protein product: CASSETIIPGTVKGYIQYF.

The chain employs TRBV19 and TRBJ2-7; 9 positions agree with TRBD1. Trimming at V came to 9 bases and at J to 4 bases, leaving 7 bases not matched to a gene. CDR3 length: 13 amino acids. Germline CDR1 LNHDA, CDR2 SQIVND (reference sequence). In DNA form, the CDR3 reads TGTGCCAGCAAGGGGACAGGGCAGTACGAGCAGTACTTC. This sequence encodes CASKGTGQYEQYF.